The 25 T cell receptor beta chains in this list originate from one sample, sequenced in a study of T-cell memory formation after mild COVID-19. TCRdb independently ran MiXCR on the 5' RACE reads; one entry per CDR3 protein. Counted here are more than 250,000 distinct CDR3 sequences, approximately 15% occurring once; the ten biggest clones make up approximately 20%. The sequencing sample was made of PBMCs or a T cell subset sorted from them (not recorded which). These receptor sequences come from a man aged 18 to 35 who had mild COVID-19 (a few samples of this study predate the infection). Cell type and time point are not known.

The V call is TRBV6-5, the J call TRBJ1-1; the D is unclear. CDR1 and CDR2 from the germline V gene are MNHEY and SVGAGI. CDR3 size: 15 residues. Between the trimmed V and J ends, which lost 0 bases and 2 bases, there was a span of 10 bases. In DNA, the CDR3 is TGTGCCAGCAGTTACTCGGCAGGAGGCAACACTGAAGCTTTCTTT. Translation gives CASSYSAGGNTEAFF.

The genes are TRBV20-1 and TRBJ1-5; possible D gene TRBD1, 5 bases. CDR3 length: 13 amino acids. Trimming removed 1 base at V and 8 bases at J, with 12 bases between. From germline, CDR1 is DFQATT and CDR2 SNEGSKA (reference sequence). The CDR3 DNA follows: TGCAGTGCTAGAGGAGGGGTAGAGGAGCCCCAGCATTTT. Translating it yields CSARGGVEEPQHF.

The CDR3 protein is CASSQGAGTLGDTQYF. As DNA, the CDR3 is TGTGCCAGCAGCCAGGGCGCAGGGACCTTGGGAGATACGCAGTATTTT. This sequence joins TRBV12-3 or TRBV12-4 and TRBJ2-3; the D call may be TRBD1 or TRBD2 (5 bases each). CDR3 length: 16 residues. Trimming removed 6 bases at V and 5 bases at J, with 21 bases between.

This clonotype was found a few times. The gene calls are TRBV6-2 or TRBV6-3 and TRBJ2-5; unclear D gene. Trimming shortened V by 6 bases and J by 2 bases, and 13 bases separated the two germline ends. The CDR3 consists of 14 residues. Germline lookup yields CDR1 MNHEY and CDR2 SVGEGT. The CDR3 region is CASSLQSPQETQYF. CDR3 coding DNA: TGTGCCAGCAGCCTACAGAGCCCTCAAGAGACCCAGTACTTC.

This clonotype was picked up a small number of times. V usage is TRBV7-2 and J usage is TRBJ1-5; 11 bases agree with TRBD1. V trimming: 1 base; J trimming: 4 bases; junction bases outside the gene matches: 0. Germline V gene sequence: CDR1 SGHTA, CDR2 FQGNSA. This CDR3 is built from 15 residues. The CDR3 sequence: CASSLGDRGNQPQHF. CDR3 nucleotides: TGTGCCAGCAGCTTAGGGGACAGGGGGAATCAGCCCCAGCATTTT.

The genes are TRBV6-5 and TRBJ1-1; a weak D match, TRBD1 (6 bases). This CDR3 has 14 residues. Germline loops: CDR1 MNHEY, CDR2 SVGAGI. The V gene lost 0 bases and the J gene lost 8 bases, with 13 bases spanning the gap. In nucleotides, the CDR3 is TGTGCCAGCAGTTACTCATCAGGGGACGCGGAAGCTTTCTTT. This sequence encodes CASSYSSGDAEAFF.

This clonotype has a handful of counts. The chain combines TRBV7-9 with TRBJ2-1; D gene unclear. Trimming removed 5 bases from V and 5 bases from J, with 22 bases in between. This CDR3 contains 17 residues. CDR1 is SEHNR, CDR2 FQNEAQ, per germline (reference sequence). CDR3 sequence (DNA): TGTGCCAGCAGCCCATCTGGGGTCTCCCGAATAGACAATGAGCAGTTCTTC. It translates to CASSPSGVSRIDNEQFF.

J is TRBJ2-7 and V is TRBV6-5; weak D call: TRBD1 (6 bases). V was shortened by 5 bases and J by 6 bases, with 17 bases between the two germline ends. The germline V gene encodes CDR1 MNHEY and CDR2 SVGAGI. The CDR3 loop spans 14 amino acids. The CDR3 DNA reads as TGTGCCAGCAGTACCAGGGGCACCGACTCCGAGCAGTACTTC. Translating gives CASSTRGTDSEQYF.

This chain joins TRBV3-1 and TRBJ2-1, with D unresolved. The length of the CDR3 is 16 residues. V was trimmed by 0 bases and J by 5 bases, leaving 14 bases between them. The germline gives CDR1 LGHDT, CDR2 YNNKEL (reference sequence). CDR3 amino acids: CASSQEAWWGNNEQFF. CDR3 DNA sequence: TGTGCCAGCAGCCAAGAGGCTTGGTGGGGAAACAATGAGCAGTTCTTC.

With regard to this clonotype: Germline is not matched at one junction end, which may reflect a read error. The chain is built from TRBV5-1 and TRBJ1-6; TRBD1 is a possible D gene (6 bases). This CDR3 region has 13 residues. Germline CDR1 is SGHRS and CDR2 is YFSETQ. The CDR3 sequence: CVSSLGRGSPLHF. CDR3 DNA: TGCGTCAGCAGCTTGGGAAGGGGGTCACCCCTCCACTTT.

V is TRBV6-2 or TRBV6-3 and J is TRBJ2-1; 7 bases line up with TRBD1. Germline CDR1 is MNHEY and CDR2 is SVGEGT. CDR3 length equals 18 residues. The J segment lost 2 bases and the V segment lost 6 bases, leaving 16 bases of the junction unmatched. CDR3 loop: CASRPLPLHTGAYNEQFF. CDR3 nucleotides: TGTGCCAGCAGACCATTACCCCTCCACACAGGGGCCTACAATGAGCAGTTCTTC.

This clonotype was detected only a few times. V usage is TRBV6-5 and J usage is TRBJ1-1; D unresolved. Trimming cost V 6 bases and J 4 bases, with 9 bases left between them. Per germline, CDR1 MNHEY and CDR2 SVGAGI. The CDR3 is 12 amino acids. The CDR3 is CASRTRGTEAFF. The CDR3 bases are TGTGCCAGCAGGACACGGGGCACTGAAGCTTTCTTT.

This clonotype came up a few times. This chain joins TRBV27 and TRBJ1-6; a possible D gene is TRBD1 (5 bases). The CDR3 has 14 residues. Trimming stripped 8 bases from V and 7 bases from J, with 15 bases between. In germline, CDR1 is MNHEY, CDR2 SMNVEV (reference sequence). The CDR3 nucleotides read TGTGCCAGCCAGCGGCAGGGCGGCAATTCACCCCTCCACTTT. Protein product: CASQRQGGNSPLHF.

The J gene is TRBJ2-1, the V gene TRBV12-3 or TRBV12-4, with D maybe TRBD1 (5 bases). Trimming left V 6 bases short and J 8 bases short, with 14 bases between. This CDR3 comprises 13 residues. The CDR3 protein is CASSPGWGHEQFF. CDR3 sequence (DNA): TGTGCCAGCAGCCCAGGGTGGGGCCATGAGCAGTTCTTC.

There are a few counts of this clonotype. V is TRBV29-1 and J is TRBJ2-3, with TRBD1 identical over 7 bases. Germline-derived CDR1 and CDR2 are SQVTM and ANQGSEA. J was trimmed by 5 bases and V by 3 bases; bases with no gene match: 8. The CDR3 totals 14 residues. The CDR3 sequence: CSVDSRGLGDTQYF. CDR3 bases: TGCAGCGTTGATAGCAGGGGGTTAGGAGATACGCAGTATTTT.

V usage is TRBV5-1 and J usage is TRBJ2-2, with D possibly matching TRBD1 (6 bases). V was shortened by 7 bases and J by 4 bases, with 17 bases between the two germline ends. Germline CDR1 reads SGHRS; CDR2 reads YFSETQ. CDR3 length: 15 residues. The CDR3 nucleotides read TGCGCCAGCCTGTCCTTTGGGGGCGGCACCGGGGAGCTGTTTTTT. Encoded protein: CASLSFGGGTGELFF. The full variable domain, its missing parts supplied by reference TRBV5-1 and TRBJ2-2, is KAGVTQTPRYLIKTRGQQVTLSCSPISGHRSVSWYQQTPGQGLQFLFEYFSETQRNKGNFPGRFSGRQFSNSRSEMNVSTLELGDSALYLCASLSFGGGTGELFFGEGSRLTVL.

The V call is TRBV11-2, the J call TRBJ2-1; no reliable D call. Per the germline V gene, CDR1 is SGHAT and CDR2 is FQNNGV. V lost 0 bases and J 6 bases, leaving 6 bases between the germline ends. CDR3 size: 13 residues. CDR3 residues: CASSLEVGNEQFF. DNA for the CDR3: TGTGCCAGCAGCTTAGAAGTGGGCAATGAGCAGTTCTTC.

This clonotype was counted ten times or more. V and J are TRBV7-3 and TRBJ2-5, with 8 bases lining up with TRBD2. Germline V gene data show CDR1 as SGHTA and CDR2 as FQGTGA. This CDR3 region has 14 residues. V lost 1 base and J lost 2; bases outside the gene matches: 0. The CDR3: CASSLSGGQETQYF. The CDR3 DNA reads as TGTGCCAGCAGCTTAAGCGGGGGGCAAGAGACCCAGTACTTC. The whole variable domain, remainder taken from reference TRBV7-3 and TRBJ2-5, is GAGVSQTPSNKVTEKGKYVELRCDPISGHTALYWYRQSLGQGPEFLIYFQGTGAADDSGLPNDRFFAVRPEGSVSTLKIQRTERGDSAVYLCASSLSGGQETQYFGPGTRLLVL.

This chain joins TRBV7-9 and TRBJ2-4, with TRBD1 identical over 7 bases. Germline V gene sequence: CDR1 SEHNR, CDR2 FQNEAQ (reference sequence). V lost 5 bases and J lost 16; bases outside the gene matches: 11. The CDR3 is made up of 12 amino acids. The CDR3 nucleotides are TGTGCCAGCAGCCCCCCGACAGGGAAGGAATACTTC. Translated, it gives CASSPPTGKEYF.

In this sample, this clonotype turned up a few times. This sequence joins TRBV15 and TRBJ2-5, with 14 nucleotides matching TRBD2. Germline CDR1 and CDR2: LNHNV and YYDKDF (reference sequence). This CDR3 spans 15 amino acids. The ends lost 1 base at V and 13 bases at J; junction bases unmatched: 8. The CDR3 bases are TGTGCCACCAGCAGAGTGGAGACTAGCGGGGGGGCTTCGTACTTC. Encoded protein: CATSRVETSGGASYF.

The chain joins TRBV12-3 or TRBV12-4 to TRBJ1-1; D is uncertain. Trimming pared 3 bases from V and 0 bases from J, leaving 8 bases between. The CDR3 totals 14 residues. CDR3: CASSFWLMNTEAFF. The DNA for the CDR3 is TGTGCCAGCAGTTTCTGGCTTATGAACACTGAAGCTTTCTTT.

The gene calls are TRBV11-2 and TRBJ2-7; tentative D call: TRBD2 (6 bases). Trimming took off 0 bases at V and 6 bases at J, with 15 bases between the two ends. Germline values: CDR1 SGHAT, CDR2 FQNNGV. This CDR3 has 15 amino acids. CDR3 DNA: TGTGCCAGCAGCTTAGAGGGACTCCCCTGCCGCGAGCAGTACGTC. Translated, it gives CASSLEGLPCREQYV.

V and J are TRBV4-1 and TRBJ2-1; 7 positions agree with TRBD2. After removal of 5 bases from V and 6 bases from J, the junction contained 4 bases not matched to a gene. The CDR3 has 13 residues. Per the germline V gene, CDR1 is MGHRA and CDR2 is YSYEKL. The CDR3 loop reads CASSAAGSNEQFF. CDR3 DNA: TGCGCCAGCAGCGCAGCGGGGAGCAATGAGCAGTTCTTC.

The table lists this clonotype with a few counts. This chain joins TRBV29-1 and TRBJ2-6; TRBD2 is a possible D gene (6 bases). The CDR3 extends over 13 amino acids. Trimming took 6 bases from V and 1 from J, leaving 7 bases between them. In germline, CDR1 is SQVTM, CDR2 ANQGSEA. CDR3 DNA: TGCAGCGTCCGGGGGTCTGGGGCCAACGTCCTGACTTTC. The encoded protein is CSVRGSGANVLTF.

This clonotype was counted only a few times. The V call is TRBV6-6, the J call TRBJ1-5; no clear D gene. This CDR3 spans 12 amino acids. The V end lost 11 bases, the J end lost 2 bases, and 10 bases lay between the germline ends. Germline assignment: CDR1 MNHNY and CDR2 SVGAGI (reference sequence). The CDR3 sequence: CALGIGNQPQHF. The CDR3 DNA reads as TGTGCCCTGGGGATTGGCAATCAGCCCCAGCATTTT.